This TCR beta chain was sequenced in a study of cytomegalovirus exposure and HLA in healthy donors. Findings of the study overall: In a later analysis, DRB1 alleles had the most associated TCRs; HLA-C alleles the fewest.

Notes on this clone: Its matching antigen is unknown.

Use of 60 Vbeta and 13 Jbeta primers characterized the PCR. Clones were read by immunoSEQ multiplex PCR, and TCRdb kept only the in-frame ones, dropping some. The data contain 85,000 to 90,000 clones, over 80% of them singletons. Sequencing was performed on PBMCs. This receptor was identified in a man younger than 30 in good health and CMV-seronegative.

The CDR3: CASSPTTANTEAFF. CDR3 DNA: TGTGCCAGCAGCCCCACGACTGCTAACACTGAAGCTTTCTTT. The genes are TRBV4-2 and TRBJ1-1, with D hard to call. The germline V and J ends were trimmed by 4 bases and 2 bases, with 11 bases remaining between them. This CDR3 comprises 14 residues. Germline CDR1 reads LGHNA; CDR2 reads YNFKEQ.